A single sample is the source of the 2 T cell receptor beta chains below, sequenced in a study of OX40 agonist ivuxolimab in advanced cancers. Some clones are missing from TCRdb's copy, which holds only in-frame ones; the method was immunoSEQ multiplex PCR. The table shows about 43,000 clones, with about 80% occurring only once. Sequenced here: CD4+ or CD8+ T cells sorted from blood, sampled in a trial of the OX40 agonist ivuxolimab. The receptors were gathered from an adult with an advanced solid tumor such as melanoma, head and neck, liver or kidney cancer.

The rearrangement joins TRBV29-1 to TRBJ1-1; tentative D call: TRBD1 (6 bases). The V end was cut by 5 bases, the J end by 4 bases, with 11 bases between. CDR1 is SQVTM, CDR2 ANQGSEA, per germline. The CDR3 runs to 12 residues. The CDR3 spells CSVSGALTEAFF. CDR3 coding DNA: TGCAGCGTTTCGGGGGCCCTCACTGAAGCTTTCTTT.

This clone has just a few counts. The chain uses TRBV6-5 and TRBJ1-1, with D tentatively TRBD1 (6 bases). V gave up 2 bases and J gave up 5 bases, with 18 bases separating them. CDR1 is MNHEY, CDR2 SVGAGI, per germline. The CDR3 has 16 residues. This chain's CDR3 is CASSYGDNRIKTEAFF. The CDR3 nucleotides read TGTGCCAGCAGTTACGGGGACAACCGCATTAAAACTGAAGCTTTCTTT.